These 22 T cell receptor beta chains were sequenced from one sample in a study of cytomegalovirus exposure and HLA in healthy donors. Researchers ran the PCR with 60 Vbeta and 13 Jbeta primers. The assay was immunoSEQ multiplex PCR, and TCRdb's table has in-frame clones only and misses some. Counted here are around 100,000 clones, 73% occurring once; the ten biggest clones make up more than 3%. The specimen was PBMCs. These receptors were obtained from a man aged 35-49 years in good health and CMV-seronegative.

This clone was seen a few times. CDR3 sequence (DNA): TGCGCCAGCGGCGAGGCGGAGACCCAGTACTTC. This sequence encodes CASGEAETQYF. The chain is built from TRBV5-1 and TRBJ2-5; no reliable D call. This CDR3 comprises 11 residues. Looked up from germline, CDR1 is SGHRS and CDR2 is YFSETQ. Trimming removed 7 bases at V and 5 bases at J, with 9 bases between. Variable domain in full (rest from reference TRBV5-1 and TRBJ2-5): KAGVTQTPRYLIKTRGQQVTLSCSPISGHRSVSWYQQTPGQGLQFLFEYFSETQRNKGNFPGRFSGRQFSNSRSEMNVSTLELGDSALYLCASGEAETQYFGPGTRLLVL.

The chain is built from TRBV7-9 and TRBJ1-2; no reliable D call. The length of the CDR3 is 12 residues. Germline V gene lookup returns CDR1 SEHNR and CDR2 FQNEAQ (reference sequence). The V and J ends lost 6 bases and 8 bases respectively, with 13 bases between them. The CDR3 DNA reads as TGTGCCAGCAGGGGTGAGAGGCCGGGCTACACCTTC. Translating it yields CASRGERPGYTF.

The V and J genes are TRBV6-5 and TRBJ2-3; tentatively, D is TRBD2 (6 bases). The CDR3 length is 15 residues. The germline CDR1 and CDR2 sequences are MNHEY and SVGAGI. Between the trimmed V and J ends, which lost 5 bases and 0 bases, there was a span of 12 bases. Here the CDR3 reads CASSPRRGSTDTQYF. The DNA of the CDR3 is TGTGCCAGCAGTCCCCGGCGGGGTAGCACAGATACGCAGTATTTT.

The genes are TRBV5-1 and TRBJ1-1, with 8 bases aligning to TRBD1. The V segment lost 3 bases and the J segment 5 bases; nucleotides outside the gene matches: 6. The CDR3 length is 14 residues. Germline values: CDR1 SGHRS, CDR2 YFSETQ. The CDR3 DNA reads TGCGCCAGCAGCTCGGACAGGGCAACAACTGAAGCTTTCTTT. Translation gives CASSSDRATTEAFF.

The chain combines TRBV18 with TRBJ2-7; TRBD1 agrees at 11 bases. Unmatched junction bases numbered 3, after V lost 4 bases and J lost 4 bases. CDR1 KGHSH and CDR2 LQKENI come from the germline V gene. The CDR3 has 14 residues. CDR3 in amino acids: CASSQDRGLYEQYF. The CDR3, as DNA: TGTGCCAGCTCACAGGACAGGGGGCTGTACGAGCAGTACTTC. The full variable domain, its missing parts supplied by reference TRBV18 and TRBJ2-7, is NAGVMQNPRHLVRRRGQEARLRCSPMKGHSHVYWYRQLPEEGLKFMVYLQKENIIDESGMPKERFSAEFPKEGPSILRIQQVVRGDSAAYFCASSQDRGLYEQYFGPGTRLTVT.

CDR3 residues: CASSFFGGPNTGELFF. For the CDR3, the DNA is TGCGCCAGCAGCTTCTTCGGAGGCCCGAACACCGGGGAGCTGTTTTTT. The V and J genes are TRBV5-1 and TRBJ2-2, with a possible D match to TRBD2 (5 bases). V gave up 2 bases and J gave up 0 bases, with 11 bases separating them. The germline CDR1 and CDR2 sequences are SGHRS and YFSETQ. The CDR3 is 16 amino acids.

The chain has TRBV4-1 and TRBJ2-7; D perhaps matches TRBD1 (5 bases). Germline loops: CDR1 MGHRA, CDR2 YSYEKL. V was cut by 1 base and J by 3 bases, with 13 bases left in between. The CDR3 sequence is 15 residues long. This chain's CDR3 is CASSQGQYSFYEQYF. In DNA, the CDR3 is TGCGCCAGCAGCCAAGGACAGTACTCCTTCTACGAGCAGTACTTC.

The V gene is TRBV6-6, the J gene TRBJ1-1; 7 bases line up with TRBD1. V shed 2 bases and J 10 bases; nucleotides not matched to a gene: 4. CDR3 size: 12 residues. CDR1 is MNHNY, CDR2 SVGAGI, per germline (reference sequence). CDR3 nucleotide sequence: TGTGCCAGCAGTTACGAGACAGGGCGAGCTTTCTTT. Its protein is CASSYETGRAFF.

In this sample, this clone turned up a few times. The chain uses TRBV30 and TRBJ1-6; 8 bases map to TRBD1. V shed 0 bases and J 7 bases; nucleotides not matched to a gene: 5. The germline V gene has CDR1 GTSNPN and CDR2 SVGIG (reference sequence). This CDR3 comprises 15 residues. The CDR3 reads CAWSVRTGRNSPLHF. DNA for the CDR3: TGTGCCTGGAGTGTAAGGACAGGGCGGAATTCACCCCTCCACTTT.

The chain employs TRBV15 and TRBJ1-2, with 10 bases matching TRBD1. The germline V gene has CDR1 LNHNV and CDR2 YYDKDF (reference sequence). The CDR3 extends over 14 amino acids. Germline trimming cut 3 bases from V and 8 bases from J; bases unmatched to any gene: 6. CDR3 DNA: TGTGCCACCAGCAGGACAGGGGGCGACGGAGGCTACACCTTC. Residues: CATSRTGGDGGYTF. Full variable domain (remainder filled in from reference TRBV15 and TRBJ1-2): DAMVIQNPRYQVTQFGKPVTLSCSQTLNHNVMYWYQQKSSQAPKLLFHYYDKDFNNEADTPDNFQSRRPNTSFCFLDIRSPGLGDTAMYLCATSRTGGDGGYTFGSGTRLTVV.

CDR3 in DNA: TGTGCCAGCAGCTTAGATTCGCCTAGCGGGGGCAACAATGAGCAGTTCTTC. It specifies CASSLDSPSGGNNEQFF. The J gene is TRBJ2-1, the V gene TRBV11-3, with TRBD2 identical over 10 bases. This CDR3 spans 17 amino acids. After removal of 0 bases from V and 5 bases from J, the junction contained 7 bases not matched to a gene. Germline V gene sequence: CDR1 SGHNT, CDR2 YENEEA.

The V gene is TRBV6-1, the J gene TRBJ1-4; possibly TRBD1 for D (6 bases). Germline CDR1 MNHNS, CDR2 SASEGT. V shed 4 bases and J shed 6 bases, with 24 bases lying between them. There are 18 residues in the CDR3. CDR3 region: CASSVSPGYRDGHEKLFF. CDR3 DNA: TGTGCCAGCAGTGTCTCCCCGGGATACAGGGACGGGCATGAAAAACTGTTTTTT.

The chain couples TRBV5-1 to TRBJ1-4, with a possible D match to TRBD1 (5 bases). Germline loops: CDR1 SGHRS, CDR2 YFSETQ. The CDR3 contains 20 residues. The V end was cut by 0 bases, the J end by 5 bases, with 26 bases between. The CDR3 sequence: CASSLEGRRFPLGGNEKLFF. In DNA form, the CDR3 reads TGCGCCAGCAGCTTGGAAGGCCGCAGGTTCCCCCTTGGGGGGAATGAAAAACTGTTTTTT. Supplemented by reference TRBV5-1 and TRBJ1-4, the full variable domain reads KAGVTQTPRYLIKTRGQQVTLSCSPISGHRSVSWYQQTPGQGLQFLFEYFSETQRNKGNFPGRFSGRQFSNSRSEMNVSTLELGDSALYLCASSLEGRRFPLGGNEKLFFGSGTQLSVL.

The J gene is TRBJ1-2, the V gene TRBV4-3, with D maybe TRBD1 (6 bases). The CDR3 is made up of 15 amino acids. With 0 bases removed from V and 6 bases from J, the gap between germline ends came to 14 bases. Germline loops: CDR1 LGHNA, CDR2 YSLEER. The CDR3, as DNA: TGCGCCAGCAGCCAAGATAAATTTAACAGGGATGGCTACACCTTC. This encodes CASSQDKFNRDGYTF.

This clone was observed a single time. Other DNA sequences in this sample translate to the same CDR3. The CDR3 DNA is TGTGCCAGCAGCCATACAACAGGGAATGATGGCTACACCTTC. Residues: CASSHTTGNDGYTF. J is TRBJ1-2 and V is TRBV2, with D perhaps matching TRBD1 (6 bases). V was cut by 6 bases and J by 6 bases, with 17 bases left in between. This CDR3 comprises 14 residues. Germline CDR1 SNHLY, CDR2 FYNNEI.

In its sample, this clone was seen many times. V gene TRBV6-1 combines with J gene TRBJ1-5, with D possibly TRBD1 on 6 matching bases. Trimming shortened V by 3 bases and J by 6 bases, and 12 bases separated the two germline ends. CDR3 length equals 14 residues. Germline lookup yields CDR1 MNHNS and CDR2 SASEGT. Here the CDR3 reads CASSESGAFQPQHF. The CDR3, as DNA: TGTGCCAGCAGTGAGTCAGGGGCATTTCAGCCCCAGCATTTT.

The chain couples TRBV29-1 to TRBJ1-2, with TRBD1 identical over 10 bases. J gave up 3 bases and V 4 bases, and 5 bases lay outside the gene matches. The CDR3 spans 14 residues. Germline CDR1 reads SQVTM; CDR2 reads ANQGSEA. The chain's CDR3 is CSVVRDRGDYGYTF. The CDR3 nucleotides are TGCAGCGTTGTCAGGGACAGGGGAGACTATGGCTACACCTTC.

The V and J genes are TRBV5-6 and TRBJ2-5; tentative D call: TRBD1 (6 bases). This CDR3 has 16 amino acids. Trimming cost V 1 base and J 2 bases, with 15 bases left between them. CDR1 SGHDT and CDR2 YYEEEE come from the germline V gene. CDR3 residues: CASSLYQGRLQETQYF. In DNA, the CDR3 is TGTGCCAGCAGCTTGTACCAGGGGAGATTACAAGAGACCCAGTACTTC. Full variable domain (remainder filled in from reference TRBV5-6 and TRBJ2-5): DAGVTQSPTHLIKTRGQQVTLRCSPKSGHDTVSWYQQALGQGPQFIFQYYEEEERQRGNFPDRFSGHQFPNYSSELNVNALLLGDSALYLCASSLYQGRLQETQYFGPGTRLLVL.

This clone came up a few times. The CDR3 is CSLRTGLNTEAFF. In DNA form, the CDR3 reads TGCAGCTTAAGGACAGGACTGAACACTGAAGCTTTCTTT. V usage is TRBV29-1 and J usage is TRBJ1-1; 7 bases are a match to TRBD1. Germline CDR1 SQVTM, CDR2 ANQGSEA. Germline trimming cut 8 bases from V and 0 bases from J; bases unmatched to any gene: 6. The CDR3 totals 13 residues.

As concerns this clone: The conserved closing phenylalanine or tryptophan is absent in this CDR3, likely reflecting a read error. The chain joins TRBV6-1 to TRBJ1-5; 9 bases fit TRBD1. CDR1 is MNHNS and CDR2 is SASEGT in the germline V gene. V lost 6 bases to trimming and J lost 9 bases; unmatched junction nucleotides: 6. This CDR3 region has 13 residues. The CDR3 here is CASRDRGEGPQHV. As DNA, the CDR3 is TGTGCCAGCAGGGACAGGGGAGAAGGGCCCCAGCATGTT.

This rearrangement joins TRBV7-2 to TRBJ2-7; TRBD2 aligns across 14 bases. The V segment lost 5 bases and the J segment 3 bases; nucleotides outside the gene matches: 3. The CDR3 is 15 amino acids. Germline lookup yields CDR1 SGHTA and CDR2 FQGNSA. CDR3 residues: CASSIGTSGSYEQYF. The CDR3, as DNA: TGTGCCAGCAGCATTGGGACTAGCGGGAGCTACGAGCAGTACTTC.

The chain is built from TRBV7-2 and TRBJ1-6; no firm D call. CDR1 is SGHTA and CDR2 is FQGNSA in the germline V gene. Between the trimmed V and J ends, which lost 1 base and 8 bases, there was a span of 6 bases. The CDR3 contains 13 residues. This CDR3 is CASSLDPDSPLHF. CDR3 bases: TGTGCCAGCAGCTTAGATCCGGATTCACCCCTCCACTTT.